This TCR beta chain was recorded in a study of shared clonotypes between healthy human individuals. As regards this clone: Other DNA sequences in this sample translate to the same CDR3.

The sorted-subset replicate PCRs were given around 190 ng DNA, which is tens of thousands of T cell genomes. Clones were sequenced by immunoSEQ multiplex PCR, and TCRdb holds only the in-frame ones, with some missing. The sample lists about 1.4 million clones, roughly 96% seen once, with approximately 1% in the top ten. Sample: naive CD4+ T cells sorted from blood. The subset denotes: CD45RA+ positively selected. The TCR originated in a man aged 30 to 45 in good health.

For the CDR3, the DNA is TGTGCCAGCAGCCTGGATAGGGGGTACGAGCAGTACTTC. Encoded protein: CASSLDRGYEQYF. The V and J genes are TRBV5-6 and TRBJ2-7; a possible D gene is TRBD1 (6 bases). Germline V lookup: CDR1 SGHDT, CDR2 YYEEEE. Trimming shortened V by 4 bases and J by 4 bases, and 12 bases separated the two germline ends. The CDR3 runs 13 residues.